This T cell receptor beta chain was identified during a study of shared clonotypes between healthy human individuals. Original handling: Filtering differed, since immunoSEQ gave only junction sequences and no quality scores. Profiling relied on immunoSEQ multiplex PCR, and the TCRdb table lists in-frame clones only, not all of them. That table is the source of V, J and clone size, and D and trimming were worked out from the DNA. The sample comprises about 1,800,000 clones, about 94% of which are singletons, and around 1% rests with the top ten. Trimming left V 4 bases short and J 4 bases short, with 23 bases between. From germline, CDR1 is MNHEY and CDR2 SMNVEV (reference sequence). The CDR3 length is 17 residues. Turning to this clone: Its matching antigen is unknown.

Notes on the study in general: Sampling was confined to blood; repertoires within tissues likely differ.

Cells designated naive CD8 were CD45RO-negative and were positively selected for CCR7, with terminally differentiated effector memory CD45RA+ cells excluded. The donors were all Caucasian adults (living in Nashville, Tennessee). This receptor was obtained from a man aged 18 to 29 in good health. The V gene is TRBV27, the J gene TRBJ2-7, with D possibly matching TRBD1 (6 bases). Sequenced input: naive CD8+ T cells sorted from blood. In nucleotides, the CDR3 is TGTGCCAGCAGTTCAATCGGCAGGGTAGGGGGATCATACGAGCAGTACTTC. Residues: CASSSIGRVGGSYEQYF.